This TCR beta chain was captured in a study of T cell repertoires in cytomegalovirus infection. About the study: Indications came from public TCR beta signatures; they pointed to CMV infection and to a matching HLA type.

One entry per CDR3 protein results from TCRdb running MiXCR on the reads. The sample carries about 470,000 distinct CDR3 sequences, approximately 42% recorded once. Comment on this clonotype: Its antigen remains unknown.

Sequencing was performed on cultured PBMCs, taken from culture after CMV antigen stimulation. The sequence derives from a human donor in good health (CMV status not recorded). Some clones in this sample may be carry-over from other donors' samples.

CDR3 coding DNA: TGTGCCAGCAGTTTCCGGCTGCTGATAGGGCTAGCGGGGACGGCCGGGGAGCTGTTTTTT. Translated: CASSFRLLIGLAGTAGELFF. The J gene is TRBJ2-2, the V gene TRBV6-2 or TRBV6-3, with 9 bases that match TRBD2. Germline-derived CDR1 and CDR2 are MNHEY and SVGEGT. V shed 4 bases and J 6 bases; nucleotides not matched to a gene: 21. This CDR3 comprises 20 residues.